These 26 T cell receptor beta chains share one sample of origin, sequenced in a study of blood T cell repertoires in COVID-19. Produced via immunoSEQ multiplex PCR; TCRdb's table is partial and in-frame only. The data show under 350,000 clones, around 85% seen once. Sequencing was performed on peripheral blood. Receptors were obtained from a human donor in a cohort sampled during active COVID-19.

The chain uses TRBV19 and TRBJ1-2; the match to TRBD1 covers 7 bases. The CDR3 spans 13 residues. In germline, CDR1 is LNHDA, CDR2 SQIVND (reference sequence). J was trimmed by 6 bases and V by 7 bases; bases with no gene match: 8. The CDR3 DNA reads as TGTGCCAGTAAAACCGGGACAGAGAATGGCTACACCTTC. Its translation is CASKTGTENGYTF. Together with reference TRBV19 and TRBJ1-2, the CDR3 gives the full variable domain: DGGITQSPKYLFRKEGQNVTLSCEQNLNHDAMYWYRQDPGQGLRLIYYSQIVNDFQKGDIAEGYSVSREKKESFPLTVTSAQKNPTAFYLCASKTGTENGYTFGSGTRLTVV.

This clone was observed a few times. This chain links TRBV7-9 with TRBJ2-3, with a possible D match to TRBD2 (6 bases). CDR1 is SEHNR and CDR2 is FQNEAQ in the germline V gene (reference sequence). The CDR3 extends over 11 amino acids. Deletions cut 11 bases from V and 5 bases from J, with 11 bases between. The CDR3 sequence is CAASGVDTQYF. In DNA form, the CDR3 reads TGTGCCGCCTCGGGAGTAGATACGCAGTATTTT.

The chain has TRBV5-3 and TRBJ1-4; tentatively, D is TRBD1 (6 bases). TRBV5-3 is sorted into the ORF group, with uncertain function. This CDR3 contains 15 residues. Trimming removed 0 bases from V and 4 bases from J, with 10 bases in between. DNA of the CDR3: TGTGCCAGAAGCTTGGGACAGGCGCTTAATGAAAAACTGTTTTTT. The encoded protein is CARSLGQALNEKLFF.

This rearrangement joins TRBV2 to TRBJ1-5; D gene ambiguous. The CDR3 has 13 amino acids. With 7 bases removed from V and 0 bases from J, the gap between germline ends came to 7 bases. The germline CDR1 and CDR2 sequences are SNHLY and FYNNEI. The CDR3 here is CASNRYSNQPQHF. CDR3 DNA sequence: TGTGCCAGCAACAGATATAGCAATCAGCCCCAGCATTTT.

This clone was seen more than once but under ten times. The chain employs TRBV23-1 and TRBJ1-5; no clear D. TRBV23-1 is marked as an open reading frame, function uncertain. Trimming cost V 5 bases and J 4 bases, with 6 bases left between them. The CDR3 has 12 amino acids. Written as DNA, the CDR3 is TGCGCCAGCAGTAATCAAAATCAGCCCCAGCATTTT. It encodes CASSNQNQPQHF.

V gene TRBV7-3 combines with J gene TRBJ1-1, with D tentatively TRBD1 (6 bases). The germline V gene has CDR1 SGHTA and CDR2 FQGTGA. CDR3 size: 13 residues. Trimming stripped 2 bases from V and 6 bases from J, with 10 bases between. CDR3 sequence reads: CASSLQQGAEAFF. For the CDR3, the DNA is TGTGCCAGCAGCTTACAACAGGGCGCTGAAGCTTTCTTT. Full variable domain (remainder filled in from reference TRBV7-3 and TRBJ1-1): GAGVSQTPSNKVTEKGKYVELRCDPISGHTALYWYRQSLGQGPEFLIYFQGTGAADDSGLPNDRFFAVRPEGSVSTLKIQRTERGDSAVYLCASSLQQGAEAFFGQGTRLTVV.

This chain joins TRBV5-1 and TRBJ2-3, with TRBD1 as a possible D gene (5 bases). The CDR3 sequence is 14 residues long. The ends were cut back, 1 base at V and 6 bases at J, with 12 bases in the middle. Germline V CDR1 and CDR2: SGHRS, YFSETQ. In DNA form, the CDR3 reads TGCGCCAGCAGCTTGAGAAAGGGGATCGATACGCAGTATTTT. Encoded protein: CASSLRKGIDTQYF.

This clone was detected only a few times. The chain uses TRBV5-1 and TRBJ2-7; tentative D call: TRBD2 (7 bases). CDR3 size: 16 residues. Germline V CDR1 and CDR2: SGHRS, YFSETQ. Trimming pared 2 bases from V and 2 bases from J, leaving 17 bases between. CDR3 region: CASSFGGPTSTYEQYF. CDR3 nucleotide sequence: TGCGCCAGCAGCTTCGGGGGGCCCACCTCTACCTACGAGCAGTACTTC.

This chain links TRBV7-6 with TRBJ2-7; TRBD1 aligns across 7 bases. V trimming: 4 bases; J trimming: 2 bases; junction bases outside the gene matches: 8. This CDR3 comprises 15 residues. Germline CDR1 and CDR2: SGHVS and FNYEAQ. The CDR3 spells CASSSSTGWTYEQYF. Written as DNA, the CDR3 is TGTGCCAGCAGCTCCTCGACAGGGTGGACCTACGAGCAGTACTTC.

This chain joins TRBV6-5 and TRBJ2-3, with TRBD2 matching 8 bases. Germline lookup yields CDR1 MNHEY and CDR2 SVGAGI. Germline trimming cut 6 bases from V and 4 bases from J; bases unmatched to any gene: 9. This CDR3 region has 15 residues. Here the CDR3 DNA reads TGTGCCAGCAGCTTACAGGCGGGGGGCCCAGATACGCAGTATTTT. Amino acid sequence: CASSLQAGGPDTQYF.

V and J are TRBV11-2 and TRBJ1-2, with D unclear. From germline, CDR1 is SGHAT and CDR2 FQNNGV. Trimming pared 5 bases from V and 4 bases from J, leaving 11 bases between. This CDR3 comprises 13 residues. This CDR3 is CASSPEAGYGYTF. The DNA of the CDR3 is TGTGCCAGCAGCCCAGAGGCTGGCTATGGCTACACCTTC.

CDR3 residues: CASSLGWGDTEAFF. CDR3 nucleotide sequence: TGTGCCAGCAGCTTAGGGTGGGGAGACACTGAAGCTTTCTTT. V is TRBV11-2 and J is TRBJ1-1, with unresolved D. Germline V gene data show CDR1 as SGHAT and CDR2 as FQNNGV. The CDR3 spans 14 residues. V lost 1 base and J lost 3, with 9 bases in between.

The V gene is TRBV18, the J gene TRBJ2-3; 11 positions agree with TRBD2. Germline trimming cut 3 bases from V and 2 bases from J; bases unmatched to any gene: 7. In germline, CDR1 is KGHSH, CDR2 LQKENI. The length of the CDR3 is 17 residues. In DNA, the CDR3 is TGTGCCAGCTCACCCCAACTAGCGGGGGCCTCCACAGATACGCAGTATTTT. Encoded protein: CASSPQLAGASTDTQYF. Combining the CDR3 with reference TRBV18 and TRBJ2-3 gives the whole variable domain NAGVMQNPRHLVRRRGQEARLRCSPMKGHSHVYWYRQLPEEGLKFMVYLQKENIIDESGMPKERFSAEFPKEGPSILRIQQVVRGDSAAYFCASSPQLAGASTDTQYFGPGTRLTVL.

This sequence joins TRBV9 and TRBJ1-5, with D perhaps TRBD1 (6 bases). V lost 3 bases to trimming and J lost 4 bases, with 14 bases between them. The CDR3 has 15 residues. The germline V gene encodes CDR1 SGDLS and CDR2 YYNGEE. Here the CDR3 reads CASSASGGFNQPQHF. In nucleotides, the CDR3 is TGTGCCAGCAGCGCAAGCGGGGGCTTTAATCAGCCCCAGCATTTT.

This clone has only one observation. V is TRBV6-5 and J is TRBJ2-7; 9 bases fit TRBD1. The junction had 10 bases not matched to a gene; V was cut back by 5 bases and J by 5 bases. The germline gives CDR1 MNHEY, CDR2 SVGAGI. CDR3 length: 15 residues. CDR3 protein: CASSLGQGRGHEQYF. The CDR3 DNA is TGTGCCAGCAGTCTCGGACAGGGGAGGGGTCACGAGCAGTACTTC.

The genes are TRBV19 and TRBJ2-3, with 14 bases that match TRBD2. J gave up 7 bases and V 0 bases, and 12 bases lay outside the gene matches. Germline V gene sequence: CDR1 LNHDA, CDR2 SQIVND (reference sequence). The CDR3 length is 19 residues. The CDR3 bases are TGTGCCAGTAGTATAGATGCCGGCGGGACTAGCGGGGGTTTAAATACGCAGTATTTT. Amino acids: CASSIDAGGTSGGLNTQYF.

There are a few counts of this clone. The rearrangement uses TRBV7-9 and TRBJ2-7, with 10 nucleotides matching TRBD2. The ends lost 4 bases at V and 5 bases at J; junction bases unmatched: 8. The length of the CDR3 is 15 residues. Germline CDR1 is SEHNR and CDR2 is FQNEAQ (reference sequence). CDR3: CASSSQTSGFHEQYF. For the CDR3, the DNA is TGTGCCAGCAGCTCTCAGACTAGCGGGTTCCACGAGCAGTACTTC.

The J gene is TRBJ2-7, the V gene TRBV29-1, with TRBD1 matching 7 bases. The CDR3 covers 11 residues. J lost 7 bases, V lost 4 bases, and 4 bases had no gene match. Germline assignment: CDR1 SQVTM and CDR2 ANQGSEA. This CDR3 reads CSVGETGEQYF. DNA for the CDR3: TGCAGCGTTGGAGAGACAGGGGAGCAGTACTTC.

The chain employs TRBV10-2 and TRBJ1-5, with D perhaps TRBD1 (6 bases). Germline CDR1 is WSHSY and CDR2 is SAAADI. V gave up 5 bases and J gave up 3 bases, with 14 bases separating them. The CDR3 covers 15 residues. This chain's CDR3 is CASSFGQGFNQPQHF. Written as DNA, the CDR3 is TGCGCCAGCAGTTTCGGTCAGGGGTTCAATCAGCCCCAGCATTTT.

The chain joins TRBV7-9 to TRBJ2-7; 8 bases agree with TRBD1. V lost 7 bases, J lost 4 bases, and 12 bases stayed unmatched. This CDR3 spans 15 amino acids. From germline, CDR1 is SEHNR and CDR2 FQNEAQ (reference sequence). CDR3 in DNA: TGTGCCAGCACGAACAGAAATCAGGGGGCTTACGAGCAGTACTTC. Translating gives CASTNRNQGAYEQYF.

As DNA, the CDR3 is TGTGCCAGAAGCCCCAGGGCGGGGGTCTACAATGAGCAGTTCTTC. It translates to CARSPRAGVYNEQFF. The chain joins TRBV2 to TRBJ2-1; TRBD2 matches at 7 bases. The CDR3 spans 15 residues. V was pared by 9 bases and J by 3 bases, with 11 bases of the junction left unmatched. CDR1 and CDR2 from the germline V gene are SNHLY and FYNNEI.

The chain carries TRBV11-2 and TRBJ1-1; 8 nucleotides align to TRBD1. Germline V CDR1 and CDR2: SGHAT, FQNNGV. This CDR3 spans 12 amino acids. Written as DNA, the CDR3 is TGTGTGACAGGGGCCTCGAACACTGAAGCTTTCTTT. Translation gives CVTGASNTEAFF.

Only one count was recorded for this clone. The CDR3 protein is CASSPSSGANVLTF. The CDR3 nucleotides read TGTGCCAGCAGCCCTAGCTCTGGGGCCAACGTCCTGACTTTC. The chain uses TRBV3-1 (or the pseudogene TRBV3-2) and TRBJ2-6; D gene uncertain. The germline CDR1 and CDR2 sequences are LGHDT and YNNKEL (reference sequence). The CDR3 consists of 14 residues. Trimming cost V 4 bases and J 0 bases, with 4 bases left between them.

J is TRBJ2-2 and V is TRBV5-4; tentatively, D is TRBD2 (6 bases). V lost 3 bases, J lost 6 bases, and 18 bases lay in between. The germline gives CDR1 SGHNT, CDR2 YYREEE (reference sequence). The CDR3 sequence is 16 residues long. The CDR3 loop reads CASSWGDGGGSGELFF. For the CDR3, the DNA is TGTGCCAGCAGCTGGGGGGACGGAGGAGGATCCGGGGAGCTGTTTTTT.

The chain couples TRBV14 to TRBJ1-3; weak D call: TRBD1 (5 bases). The V end lost 1 base, the J end lost 0 bases, and 22 bases lay between the germline ends. The CDR3 runs to 20 residues. Germline CDR1 reads SGHDN; CDR2 reads FVKESK. Here the CDR3 reads CASSQAPRGRQRISGNTIYF. CDR3 nucleotides: TGTGCCAGCAGCCAAGCCCCCCGGGGGAGACAACGAATCTCTGGAAACACCATATATTTT. Full variable domain (remainder filled in from reference TRBV14 and TRBJ1-3): EAGVTQFPSHSVIEKGQTVTLRCDPISGHDNLYWYRRVMGKEIKFLLHFVKESKQDESGMPNNRFLAERTGGTYSTLKVQPAELEDSGVYFCASSQAPRGRQRISGNTIYFGEGSWLTVV.

The chain is built from TRBV27 and TRBJ1-1; 9 nucleotides match TRBD1. The V gene end was trimmed by 3 bases and the J gene end by 0 bases; junction bases not matched to a gene: 5. The germline V gene has CDR1 MNHEY and CDR2 SMNVEV (reference sequence). This CDR3 comprises 16 residues. CDR3 bases: TGTGCCAGCAGTTTCGGACAGGGGAGATTGAACACTGAAGCTTTCTTT. Its protein product is CASSFGQGRLNTEAFF.